This record concerns one TCR beta chain sequence. Antigen specificity is unknown. The data were obtained in a study of response to subunit inactivated influenza vaccine. TCRdb passed the RT-PCR reads through MiXCR, listing each CDR3 protein once. Among around 480,000 distinct CDR3 sequences, 15% to 20% were seen once, and the ten largest hold 2.5% to 3.5%. This CDR3 has 15 residues. Germline assignment: CDR1 DFQATT and CDR2 SNEGSKA (reference sequence). The V and J ends lost 4 bases and 5 bases respectively, with 17 bases between them. Study conclusions and caveats: The authors offered the suggestion that each seasonal influenza vaccination recruits few new T cells.

The source of this sequence is a man between 50 and 70 years old who received an inactivated influenza vaccine. The sequencing here drew on CD4+ T cells sorted from PBMCs, taken roughly 24 months after vaccination. The chain is built from TRBV20-1 and TRBJ2-2; D is undetermined. The chain's CDR3 is CSAKIMGPRTGELFF. The CDR3 DNA follows: TGCAGTGCTAAGATTATGGGCCCTCGGACCGGGGAGCTGTTTTTT.